This T cell receptor (beta chain) was sequenced for a study of cytomegalovirus exposure and HLA in healthy donors. Researchers ran the PCR with 60 Vbeta and 13 Jbeta primers. Libraries were prepared by immunoSEQ multiplex PCR; TCRdb keeps only in-frame clonotypes and omits some of them. The profile covers some 200,000 clones, with over 60% appearing a single time and roughly a sixth taken by the ten largest. The V gene's germline CDR1 is LNHDA and CDR2 SQIVND (reference sequence). The CDR3 totals 14 residues. Trimming left V 7 bases short and J 1 base short, with 13 bases between. This chain joins TRBV19 and TRBJ1-1; unclear D gene. Input material: PBMCs. The clonotype comes from a man aged 40-50 years in good health and CMV-seronegative. This CDR3 reads CASTAGVENTEAFF. The DNA of the CDR3 is TGTGCCAGTACCGCCGGGGTTGAGAACACTGAAGCTTTCTTT.